Below are 19 T cell receptor beta chains sequenced from a single sample in a study of identical twins. TCRdb analysed the 5' RACE reads with MiXCR anew, one entry per CDR3 protein. The repertoire holds around 490,000 distinct CDR3 sequences, with roughly 13% as singletons. These records were also assigned to another study, of yellow fever vaccine responses in identical twins.

Sequencing was carried out using CD4+ T cells sorted from blood. The source of these receptors is a woman under 30 in good health.

The V gene is TRBV5-1, the J gene TRBJ1-1; 11 bases align to TRBD1. The CDR3 runs to 15 residues. V shed 3 bases and J 5 bases; nucleotides not matched to a gene: 6. Germline assignment: CDR1 SGHRS and CDR2 YFSETQ. In DNA, the CDR3 is TGCGCCAGCAGCTCCGGGACAGGGGGGAGGACTGAAGCTTTCTTT. This gives the protein CASSSGTGGRTEAFF.

J is TRBJ2-4 and V is TRBV15, with unresolved D. The CDR3 contains 15 residues. V lost 0 bases and J lost 0, with 6 bases in between. Germline values: CDR1 LNHNV, CDR2 YYDKDF (reference sequence). The DNA for the CDR3 is TGTGCCACCAGCAGAGACGCAGTAGCCAAAAACATTCAGTACTTC. Protein sequence: CATSRDAVAKNIQYF.

This clonotype was seen a handful of times. V is TRBV28 and J is TRBJ1-5, with no clear D. Trimming stripped 2 bases from V and 4 bases from J, with 15 bases between. Germline V lookup: CDR1 MDHEN, CDR2 SYDVKM. CDR3 length: 16 residues. CDR3 amino acids: CASSLNGRVANQPQHF. CDR3 bases: TGTGCCAGCAGTTTAAATGGGAGGGTCGCAAATCAGCCCCAGCATTTT.

The CDR3 bases are TGCAGTGCTCCGAGAACCGGTGGAAACACCATATATTTT. Its translation is CSAPRTGGNTIYF. The chain couples TRBV20-1 to TRBJ1-3, with unresolved D. Germline V CDR1 and CDR2: DFQATT, SNEGSKA (reference sequence). CDR3 size: 13 residues. V lost 5 bases to trimming and J lost 3 bases, with 11 bases between them.

The gene calls are TRBV20-1 and TRBJ1-1; D unclear. V dropped 5 bases and J dropped 2 bases, with 9 bases sitting between them. CDR1 and CDR2 (germline): DFQATT, SNEGSKA (reference sequence). The CDR3 contains 12 residues. In nucleotides, the CDR3 is TGCAGTGCTTATACAGTTAACACTGAAGCTTTCTTT. Protein sequence: CSAYTVNTEAFF.

This clonotype was counted a few times. V usage is TRBV12-3 or TRBV12-4 and J usage is TRBJ1-3; possibly TRBD1 for D (5 bases). The CDR3 spans 16 residues. V lost 6 bases and J 0 bases, leaving 15 bases between the germline ends. The CDR3: CASRSQEGTSGNTIYF. CDR3 bases: TGTGCCAGCAGATCTCAGGAGGGGACCTCTGGAAACACCATATATTTT.

J is TRBJ2-1 and V is TRBV6-2 or TRBV6-3; 10 bases are shared with TRBD2. With V trimmed by 6 bases and J by 8 bases, 10 bases remained unmatched. The CDR3 is made up of 15 amino acids. CDR1 and CDR2 from the germline V gene are MNHEY and SVGEGT. In DNA, the CDR3 is TGTGCCAGCAGCAAGGGCACTAGCGGGACCTATGAGCAGTTCTTC. It codes for CASSKGTSGTYEQFF.

The chain is built from TRBV5-1 and TRBJ2-4, with 14 bases that match TRBD2. This CDR3 has 17 amino acids. Germline V CDR1 and CDR2: SGHRS, YFSETQ. Trimming removed 4 bases from V and 6 bases from J; junction bases left unmatched: 9. The CDR3 coding sequence is TGCGCCAGCAGCCCGGGGACTAGCGGGAGAGGGGGAAACATTCAGTACTTC. Encoded protein: CASSPGTSGRGGNIQYF.

In its sample, this clonotype was seen a few times. The J gene is TRBJ2-6, the V gene TRBV25-1; possible D gene TRBD1, 5 bases. V was trimmed by 6 bases and J by 2 bases, leaving 14 bases between them. The CDR3 length is 16 residues. Germline lookup yields CDR1 MGHDK and CDR2 SYGVNS. CDR3 sequence: CASRKGAGTGANVLTF. CDR3 DNA: TGTGCCAGCAGAAAAGGGGCAGGGACTGGGGCCAACGTCCTGACTTTC. The entire variable domain, with the rest obtained from reference TRBV25-1 and TRBJ2-6, is as follows: EADIYQTPRYLVIGTGKKITLECSQTMGHDKMYWYQQDPGMELHLIHYSYGVNSTEKGDLSSESTVSRIRTEHFPLTLESARPSHTSQYLCASRKGAGTGANVLTFGAGSRLTVL.

This clonotype was seen a few times. The CDR3 here is CASSFTGGAGYTF. CDR3 coding DNA: TGTGCCAGCAGCTTTACAGGGGGCGCAGGCTACACCTTC. The chain links TRBV5-8 to TRBJ1-2, with 9 nucleotides matching TRBD1. The CDR3 has 13 residues. The J segment lost 8 bases and the V segment lost 2 bases, leaving 4 bases of the junction unmatched. From germline, CDR1 is SGHTS and CDR2 YDEGEE.

The chain couples TRBV20-1 to TRBJ1-5, with no clear D. Germline loops: CDR1 DFQATT, CDR2 SNEGSKA (reference sequence). The CDR3 runs to 13 residues. V lost 1 base to trimming and J lost 7 bases, with 11 bases between them. This CDR3 is CSARVTGSQPQHF. The CDR3 region has the DNA TGCAGTGCTAGAGTTACGGGTAGCCAGCCCCAGCATTTT.

This clonotype has more than one count but fewer than ten. The chain couples TRBV20-1 to TRBJ2-3; TRBD2 matches 16 bases. CDR3 length: 16 residues. V was clipped by 6 bases and J by 8 bases; unmatched bases: 11. Germline V lookup: CDR1 DFQATT, CDR2 SNEGSKA (reference sequence). The CDR3 sequence is CSAAKGTSGGDFTQYF. The CDR3 DNA reads as TGCAGTGCAGCGAAAGGGACTAGCGGGGGGGATTTTACGCAGTATTTT.

The chain uses TRBV20-1 and TRBJ2-1; TRBD1 matches 9 bases. Germline lookup yields CDR1 DFQATT and CDR2 SNEGSKA (reference sequence). Germline trimming cut 5 bases from V and 5 bases from J; bases unmatched to any gene: 7. The CDR3 is made up of 14 amino acids. The CDR3 loop is CSAGPGQGDNEQFF. CDR3 nucleotides: TGCAGTGCTGGACCGGGACAGGGAGACAATGAGCAGTTCTTC.

This clonotype came up a few times. The chain combines TRBV3-1 with TRBJ2-5, with a weak D call TRBD2 (5 bases). This CDR3 comprises 15 residues. V gave up 1 base and J gave up 5 bases, with 14 bases separating them. The germline CDR1 and CDR2 sequences are LGHDT and YNNKEL (reference sequence). The CDR3, as DNA: TGTGCCAGCAGCCAAGGCCGCGTAAGGGAGGAGACCCAGTACTTC. It codes for CASSQGRVREETQYF.

The chain links TRBV7-2 to TRBJ2-1, with D possibly TRBD2 on 5 matching bases. The germline V gene encodes CDR1 SGHTA and CDR2 FQGNSA. The CDR3 runs to 16 residues. Trimming left V 5 bases short and J 8 bases short, with 22 bases between. The DNA of the CDR3 is TGTGCCAGCAGCCAGAGAGGGCTCCCGAGGCATCATGAGCAGTTCTTC. Encoded protein: CASSQRGLPRHHEQFF. Supplemented by reference TRBV7-2 and TRBJ2-1, the full variable domain reads GAGVSQSPSNKVTEKGKDVELRCDPISGHTALYWYRQSLGQGLEFLIYFQGNSAPDKSGLPSDRFSAERTGGSVSTLTIQRTQQEDSAVYLCASSQRGLPRHHEQFFGPGTRLTVL.

CDR3 DNA: TGCGCCAGCAGCTTGGGACAGGCCTTGGGAGAGACCCAGTACTTC. Its protein is CASSLGQALGETQYF. The chain links TRBV5-1 to TRBJ2-5; the D gene is possibly TRBD1 (6 bases). Trimming removed 0 bases from V and 4 bases from J, with 13 bases in between. CDR1 is SGHRS, CDR2 YFSETQ, per germline. The CDR3 is 15 amino acids. The variable domain in full, with the rest retrieved from reference TRBV5-1 and TRBJ2-5, is KAGVTQTPRYLIKTRGQQVTLSCSPISGHRSVSWYQQTPGQGLQFLFEYFSETQRNKGNFPGRFSGRQFSNSRSEMNVSTLELGDSALYLCASSLGQALGETQYFGPGTRLLVL.

The chain is built from TRBV3-1 and TRBJ2-3; possible D gene TRBD2, 6 bases. The V and J ends lost 4 bases and 3 bases respectively, with 11 bases between them. Germline loops: CDR1 LGHDT, CDR2 YNNKEL (reference sequence). This CDR3 region has 14 residues. In DNA, the CDR3 is TGTGCCAGCAGCCGACGGCGGGAAACAGATACGCAGTATTTT. Residues: CASSRRRETDTQYF.

The chain employs TRBV5-5 and TRBJ2-7, with 9 bases lining up with TRBD1. CDR1 is SGHKS, CDR2 YYEKEE, per germline (reference sequence). With V trimmed by 2 bases and J by 5 bases, 5 bases remained unmatched. The CDR3 loop spans 14 amino acids. CDR3 residues: CASSFGTGRDEQYF. CDR3 coding DNA: TGTGCCAGCAGCTTCGGGACAGGGCGGGACGAGCAGTACTTC.

The chain is built from TRBV28 and TRBJ1-6; a possible D gene is TRBD1 (5 bases). V lost 10 bases and J 8 bases, leaving 18 bases between the germline ends. This CDR3 has 14 residues. Per germline, CDR1 MDHEN and CDR2 SYDVKM. The CDR3 DNA is TGTGCCACCACAGAGGGTTGGGGGGATTCACCCCTCCACTTT. Translation: CATTEGWGDSPLHF.